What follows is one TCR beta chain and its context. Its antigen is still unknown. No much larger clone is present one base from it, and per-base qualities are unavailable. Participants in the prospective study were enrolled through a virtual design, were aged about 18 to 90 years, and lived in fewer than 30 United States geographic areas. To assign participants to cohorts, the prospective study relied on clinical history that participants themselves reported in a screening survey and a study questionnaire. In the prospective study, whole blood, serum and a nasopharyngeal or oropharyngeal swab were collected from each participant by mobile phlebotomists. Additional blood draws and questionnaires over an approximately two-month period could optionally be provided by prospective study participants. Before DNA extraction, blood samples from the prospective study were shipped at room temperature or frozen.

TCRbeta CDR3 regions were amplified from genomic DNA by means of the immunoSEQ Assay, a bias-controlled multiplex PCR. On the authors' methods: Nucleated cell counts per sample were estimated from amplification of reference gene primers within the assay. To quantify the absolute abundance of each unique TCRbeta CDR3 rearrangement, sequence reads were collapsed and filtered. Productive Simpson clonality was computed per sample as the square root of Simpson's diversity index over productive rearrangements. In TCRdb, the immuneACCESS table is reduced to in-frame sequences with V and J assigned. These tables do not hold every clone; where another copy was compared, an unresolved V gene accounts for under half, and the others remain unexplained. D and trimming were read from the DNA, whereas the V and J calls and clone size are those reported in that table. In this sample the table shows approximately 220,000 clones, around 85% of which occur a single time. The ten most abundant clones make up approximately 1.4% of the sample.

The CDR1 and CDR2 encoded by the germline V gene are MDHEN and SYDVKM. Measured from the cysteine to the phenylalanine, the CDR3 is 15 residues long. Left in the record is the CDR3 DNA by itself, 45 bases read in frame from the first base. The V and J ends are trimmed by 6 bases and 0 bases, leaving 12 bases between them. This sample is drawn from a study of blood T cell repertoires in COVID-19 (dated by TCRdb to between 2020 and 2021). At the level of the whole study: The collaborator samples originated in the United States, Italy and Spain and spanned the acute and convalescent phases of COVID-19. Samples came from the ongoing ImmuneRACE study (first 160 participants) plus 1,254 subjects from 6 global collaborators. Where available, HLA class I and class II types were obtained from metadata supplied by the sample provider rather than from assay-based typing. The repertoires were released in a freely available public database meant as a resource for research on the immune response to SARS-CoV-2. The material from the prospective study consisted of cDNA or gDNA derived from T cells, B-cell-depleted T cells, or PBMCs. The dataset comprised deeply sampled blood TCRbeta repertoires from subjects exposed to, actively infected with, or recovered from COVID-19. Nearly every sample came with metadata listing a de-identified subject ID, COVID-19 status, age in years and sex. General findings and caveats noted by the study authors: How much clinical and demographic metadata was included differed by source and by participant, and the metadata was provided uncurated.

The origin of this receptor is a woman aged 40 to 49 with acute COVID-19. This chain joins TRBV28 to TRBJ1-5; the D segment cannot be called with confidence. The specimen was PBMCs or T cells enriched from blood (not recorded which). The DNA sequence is TGTGCCAGCAGGCGAGGAAGGAGTAGCAATCAGCCCCAGCATTTT. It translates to CASRRGRSSNQPQHF.